This T cell receptor (beta chain) emerged from a study of breast tumors, draining lymph nodes, adjacent tissues (TCRdb year 2016). Regarding the research as a whole: In breast cancer patients, the study compared the TCR beta repertoires of tumor, adjacent nontumor tissue and axillary lymph nodes. The study was designed to assess the relationships and possible T-cell exchange between tumor, surrounding tissue and draining lymph node repertoires in human breast cancer.

The CDR3 covers 12 residues, taking in both the cysteine and the phenylalanine. Only the CDR3 DNA is retained, 36 bases long and in frame from the first base. The germline V gene encodes CDR1 DFQATT and CDR2 SNEGSKA (reference sequence). V is clipped by 3 bases and J by 3 bases, and the sequence between their germline boundaries is 8 bases long. The investigation overall reported the following: The data were judged consistent with most tumor T cells deriving from the lymph node and then expanding within tumor tissue. Tumors showed preferential V and J gene usage, and their T-cell repertoire diversity fell below that of lymph nodes yet above that of nontumor tissue. Rather than being directly demonstrated, the conclusion that tumor T cells originate in lymph nodes was presented as consistent with a hypothesis. Tumor and nontumor tissue repertoires were found to be significantly more similar in luminal-like than in basal-like breast cancer.

TCRdb lists the instrument as Illumina HiSeq 2000. TCR beta chain libraries were generated by multiplex PCR amplification. The amplified TCR beta chain products were analyzed by high-throughput sequencing. TCRdb reworked the public reads: Q25 trimming with fastp, MiXCR clone assembly, productive beta chains retained. Identical CDR3 protein sequences are pooled into one entry, listed with their most common genes and DNA. For this sample there are around 19,000 distinct CDR3 sequences; about a third appear just once. The leading ten clones occupy around 10% of the sample. This clonotype was recorded many times. The antigen it recognizes is unknown. The sample holds no much larger clone one base away, and base qualities are not on file.

What was sequenced was breast tumor tissue. This sequence was found in a female donor with breast cancer. Some clones in this sample may be carry-over from other donors' samples. Recombination joined TRBV20-1 with TRBJ2-5, with no confident D gene call. Read as DNA, the sequence is TGCAGTGCTAGGTTGGTGGAAGAGACCCAGTACTTC. It codes for CSARLVEETQYF.